This TCR beta chain was observed in a study of shared clonotypes between healthy human individuals. CDR3 length equals 16 residues. Trimming took off 3 bases at V and 0 bases at J, with 12 bases between the two ends. Germline CDR1 and CDR2: MNHNS and SASEGT. Selected positively for CCR7 and CD45RO-negative, naive CD8 cells excluded terminally differentiated effector memory CD45RA+ cells. TCRdb's table, derived via immunoSEQ multiplex PCR, lists solely in-frame clones and lacks some. The sample yields some 2 million clones, roughly 95% seen once. This TCR derives from a man between 18 and 29 years old in good health. The sample comprised naive CD8+ T cells sorted from blood. The chain joins TRBV6-1 to TRBJ1-5, with D possibly TRBD1 on 6 matching bases. The CDR3 DNA is TGTGCCAGCAGTGACCAACAGGGACTTAGCAATCAGCCCCAGCATTTT. Translating gives CASSDQQGLSNQPQHF.